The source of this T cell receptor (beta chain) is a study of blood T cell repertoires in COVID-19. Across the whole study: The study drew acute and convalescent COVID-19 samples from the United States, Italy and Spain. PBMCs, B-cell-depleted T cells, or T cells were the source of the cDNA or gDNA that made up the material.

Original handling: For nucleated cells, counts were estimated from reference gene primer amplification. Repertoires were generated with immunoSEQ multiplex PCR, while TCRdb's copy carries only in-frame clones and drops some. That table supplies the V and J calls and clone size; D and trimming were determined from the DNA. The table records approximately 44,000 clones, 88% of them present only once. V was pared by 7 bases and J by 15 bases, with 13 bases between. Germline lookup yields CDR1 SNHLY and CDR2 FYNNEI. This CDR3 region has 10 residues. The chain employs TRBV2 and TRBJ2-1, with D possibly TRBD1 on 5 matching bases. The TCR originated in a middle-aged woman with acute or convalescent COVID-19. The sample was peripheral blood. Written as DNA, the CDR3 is TGTGCCAGCACTACAGGTCGGGCGTTCTTC. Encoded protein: CASTTGRAFF.